The source of this TCR beta chain is a study of memory CD4+ T cells and cytomegalovirus serostatus (dated by TCRdb to 2018 to 2020). Background on the whole study: The cohort comprised about 33 healthy Belgian adults, 9 CMV seropositive and around 24 CMV seronegative. CD4+ memory TCRbeta repertoires of a Belgian cohort with known cytomegalovirus serostatus were sequenced in order to replicate a published TCR-based CMV serostatus classifier.

Reading the germline V gene gives CDR1 MNHEY and CDR2 SVGAGI. V is shortened by 5 bases, J by 8 bases, and the region joining them spans 7 bases. Counted from cysteine to phenylalanine, this CDR3 has 11 amino acids. Only CDR3 DNA remains: 33 bases, in frame from the first base. A FACSAria II was used to sort memory CD4+ T cells, defined as single viable CD3+CD4+CD8-CD45RO+ cells. To determine CMV serostatus, a Roche Elecsys assay was used that detects serum IgG against CMV pp150, pp28, p38 and p52. After thawing, total CD4+ T cells were enriched by positive selection with CD4 magnetic microbeads. The samples came from a different study that was designed specifically to examine the CD4+ T cell memory repertoire. Following standard operating procedures, peripheral blood mononuclear cells were isolated and cryopreserved, while serum was kept at -80 degrees C. Staining used CD3-PerCP (BW264/56), CD4-APC (RPA-T4), CD45RO-PE (UCHT1) and CD8-Pacific Orange (3B5) antibodies, with Sytox blue excluding non-viable cells.

Remarks on this clone: The antigen it binds to is not known. No clone much larger than this one lies a single base away; base qualities are absent.

Study-level results and caveats: The results were interpreted as suggesting that the CMV-associated TCR signature is mostly present in the CD4+ memory repertoire. Among the 150 or so previously reported CMV-associated TCRbeta sequences, 60 to 85 showed up in the CD4+ memory repertoires, with each one found in between one and five individuals. For predicting CMV serostatus, the median bootstrapped AUC was about 0.94 using the original framework and roughly 0.92 using a US-trained random forest. On the Belgian cohort, the classifier built on the original framework reached a median bootstrapped AUC of 0.95, with a 95% CI of 0.76-1.00. Unlike the original study, which covered naive and memory CD4+ and CD8+ populations, the Belgian study sequenced only CD4+CD45RO+ memory cells.

Genomic DNA was extracted from sorted cells with the Quick-DNA Microprep Kit. TCRbeta DNA was amplified with the immunoSEQ hsTCRbeta kit following the manufacturer's protocol. An Illumina MiSeq instrument was used to sequence the TCRbeta libraries. Turning to the authors' computational methods: Once out-of-frame sequences had been removed, a few million distinct TCRbeta sequences were left, which works out to an average of roughly 70,000 per individual. Two values were used to score each individual: the count of roughly 180 previously reported CMV-associated TCRbeta sequences and the total count of productive distinct TCRbeta sequences. A beta-binomial model was reimplemented in Python, and scikit-learn random forests with default parameters were trained on US cohort data. Classifier performance on the Belgian cohort was summarized as median AUC with percentile confidence intervals calculated over 10,000 bootstrap iterations. Imported from immuneACCESS, the table was reduced by TCRdb to in-frame sequences with V and J called. These copies leave out some clones; in studies compared against another copy, an unresolved V gene accounts for under half, and the cause of the remainder is not known. That table supplies the V and J calls and clone size; D and trimming were determined from the DNA. The sample contains 40,000 or so clones, about three quarters of them found a single time. The leading ten clones occupy less than 0.85% of the sample.

The rearranged chain carries TRBV6-5 and TRBJ2-1; matching of 5 bases hints at TRBD2 as the D gene. This sequence originates from an adult in good health and CMV-seronegative. The material sequenced was memory CD4+ T cells from blood. The CDR3 amino acid sequence is: CASSMRDEQFF. The DNA sequence reads TGTGCCAGCAGTATGAGGGATGAGCAGTTCTTC.